Below, 24 T cell receptor beta chains from the same sample are listed, as sequenced in a study of T-cell memory formation after mild COVID-19. Using its own MiXCR run on the 5' RACE reads, TCRdb lists one record per CDR3 protein. Among hundreds of thousands of distinct CDR3 sequences listed, roughly a fifth were seen once. The sample comprised PBMCs or a T cell subset sorted from them (not recorded which). The origin of the receptors is a man aged 18 to 30 who had mild COVID-19 (a few samples of this study predate the infection). Cell type and time point are not known.

This sequence joins TRBV28 and TRBJ2-3; TRBD2 matches 12 bases. V shed 5 bases, J shed 0 bases, and the junction held 6 bases outside the gene matches. Germline loops: CDR1 MDHEN, CDR2 SYDVKM. The CDR3 is made up of 17 amino acids. CDR3 DNA: TGTGCCAGCAGTCCGATCGGGACTAGCGGGAGCACAGATACGCAGTATTTT. Amino acid sequence: CASSPIGTSGSTDTQYF.

V is TRBV4-1 and J is TRBJ1-1; tentative D call: TRBD1 (5 bases). V lost 4 bases to trimming and J lost 1 base, with 22 bases between them. There are 18 residues in the CDR3. Germline lookup yields CDR1 MGHRA and CDR2 YSYEKL. This CDR3 is CASSRGETTLHWNTEAFF. Written as DNA, the CDR3 is TGCGCCAGCAGCCGGGGGGAGACCACGCTCCACTGGAACACTGAAGCTTTCTTT.

This clonotype has only a few counts. The J gene is TRBJ1-6, the V gene TRBV5-1; the D gene is possibly TRBD1 (6 bases). Per the germline V gene, CDR1 is SGHRS and CDR2 is YFSETQ. V dropped 4 bases and J dropped 5 bases, with 10 bases sitting between them. This CDR3 is built from 14 residues. Here the CDR3 reads CASSAGDNNSPLHF. The CDR3 DNA follows: TGCGCCAGCAGCGCCGGGGACAATAATTCACCCCTCCACTTT.

This clonotype was counted only a few times. The chain couples TRBV5-1 to TRBJ2-7, with 7 bases aligning to TRBD1. CDR1 SGHRS and CDR2 YFSETQ come from the germline V gene. V lost 4 bases to trimming and J lost 6 bases; unmatched junction nucleotides: 7. The CDR3 totals 13 residues. CDR3 loop: CASSTRGGGEQYV. The CDR3 DNA reads as TGCGCCAGCAGCACCAGAGGGGGCGGCGAGCAGTACGTC.

This clonotype was recorded many times. The chain combines TRBV7-2 with TRBJ2-1, with a weak D call TRBD2 (5 bases). The CDR3 is made up of 14 amino acids. The V end was cut by 5 bases, the J end by 8 bases, with 16 bases between. CDR1 is SGHTA and CDR2 is FQGNSA in the germline V gene. The CDR3 bases are TGTGCCAGCAGCCCTTCTTGGGTTAGCGATGAGCAGTTCTTC. Residues: CASSPSWVSDEQFF. Together with reference TRBV7-2 and TRBJ2-1, the CDR3 gives the full variable domain: GAGVSQSPSNKVTEKGKDVELRCDPISGHTALYWYRQSLGQGLEFLIYFQGNSAPDKSGLPSDRFSAERTGGSVSTLTIQRTQQEDSAVYLCASSPSWVSDEQFFGPGTRLTVL.

V usage is TRBV20-1 and J usage is TRBJ2-5, with 9 bases that match TRBD1. This CDR3 is 14 amino acids long. The trim removed 0 bases at V and 5 bases at J, leaving 4 bases unmatched. Germline V CDR1 and CDR2: DFQATT, SNEGSKA (reference sequence). CDR3 loop: CSARDQDRGETQYF. The CDR3, as DNA: TGCAGTGCTAGAGATCAGGACAGGGGCGAGACCCAGTACTTC.

The chain couples TRBV7-6 to TRBJ1-5; D not resolved. This CDR3 has 13 amino acids. Trimming left V 2 bases short and J 6 bases short, with 8 bases between. CDR1 is SGHVS and CDR2 is FNYEAQ in the germline V gene. CDR3 in DNA: TGTGCCAGCAGCTTAAATCTAGGTCAGCCCCAGCATTTT. This translates into CASSLNLGQPQHF.

This clonotype was counted a few times. The chain links TRBV20-1 to TRBJ2-7; D is ambiguous. The germline V gene has CDR1 DFQATT and CDR2 SNEGSKA (reference sequence). The CDR3 consists of 11 residues. V was cut by 4 bases and J by 7 bases, with 11 bases left in between. CDR3: CSATVWGEQYV. The CDR3 DNA reads as TGCAGTGCTACGGTCTGGGGTGAGCAGTACGTC.

The chain carries TRBV13 and TRBJ2-4; D is uncertain. CDR3 size: 13 residues. Per the germline V gene, CDR1 is PRHDT and CDR2 is FYEKMQ (reference sequence). Trimming left V 7 bases short and J 0 bases short, with 7 bases between. Here the CDR3 DNA reads TGTGCCAGCACTAGTCGAGCCAAAAACATTCAGTACTTC. The encoded protein is CASTSRAKNIQYF. Full variable domain (rest looked up from reference TRBV13 and TRBJ2-4): AAGVIQSPRHLIKEKRETATLKCYPIPRHDTVYWYQQGPGQDPQFLISFYEKMQSDKGSIPDRFSAQQFSDYHSELNMSSLELGDSALYFCASTSRAKNIQYFGAGTRLSVL.

In this sample, this clonotype turned up a few times. V and J are TRBV20-1 and TRBJ1-5; tentatively, D is TRBD1 (5 bases). The CDR3 runs 13 residues. V was clipped by 4 bases and J by 4 bases, with 11 bases between them. CDR1 and CDR2 from the germline V gene are DFQATT and SNEGSKA (reference sequence). The CDR3 nucleotides are TGCAGTGCTACCGGGACGACTAATCAGCCCCAGCATTTT. This codes for CSATGTTNQPQHF.

At least ten counts were recorded for this clonotype. The V call is TRBV20-1, the J call TRBJ2-3; the D gene could be TRBD1 or TRBD2 (5 bases each). Trimming left V 0 bases short and J 8 bases short, with 12 bases between. The CDR3 totals 13 residues. CDR1 is DFQATT and CDR2 is SNEGSKA in the germline V gene (reference sequence). The CDR3 is CSARDVAGGTQYF. In nucleotides, the CDR3 is TGCAGTGCTAGAGATGTTGCTGGGGGTACGCAGTATTTT.

Written as DNA, the CDR3 is TGTGCCAGCAGCTTGGACTGGTTAGAGACCCAGTACTTC. It codes for CASSLDWLETQYF. J is TRBJ2-5 and V is TRBV7-2; perhaps TRBD2 as D (5 bases). The CDR3 is made up of 13 amino acids. V gave up 3 bases and J gave up 4 bases, with 9 bases separating them. In germline, CDR1 is SGHTA, CDR2 FQGNSA.

This clonotype appeared many times. The rearrangement links TRBV10-3 to TRBJ2-5, with D tentatively TRBD2 (6 bases). V was trimmed by 7 bases and J by 2 bases, leaving 11 bases between them. Germline CDR1 and CDR2: ENHRY and SYGVKD. This CDR3 comprises 13 residues. The CDR3 DNA follows: TGTGCCATCACCCGGGACTTACAAGAGACCCAGTACTTC. It codes for CAITRDLQETQYF.

The chain combines TRBV24-1 with TRBJ2-3, with TRBD1 identical over 9 bases. Germline values: CDR1 KGHDR, CDR2 SFDVKD. After removal of 7 bases from V and 0 bases from J, the junction contained 7 bases not matched to a gene. The CDR3 has 16 amino acids. In DNA form, the CDR3 reads TGTGCCACCAGCCCCGGGACAGGGCGCAGCACAGATACGCAGTATTTT. Its protein is CATSPGTGRSTDTQYF.

This chain links TRBV7-9 with TRBJ2-2; TRBD2 is a possible D gene (6 bases). The CDR3 loop spans 15 amino acids. Germline V gene lookup returns CDR1 SEHNR and CDR2 FQNEAQ (reference sequence). Trimming cost V 6 bases and J 4 bases, with 15 bases left between them. For the CDR3, the DNA is TGTGCCAGCAGACCGCCAGGCGGGGCCACCGGGGAGCTGTTTTTT. This gives the protein CASRPPGGATGELFF.

The rearrangement links TRBV7-9 to TRBJ1-1; 8 positions agree with TRBD1. J gave up 3 bases and V 5 bases, and 8 bases lay outside the gene matches. This CDR3 has 15 residues. Germline V gene data show CDR1 as SEHNR and CDR2 as FQNEAQ (reference sequence). Here the CDR3 DNA reads TGTGCCAGCAGCACCCGACAGGGGCGAGACACTGAAGCTTTCTTT. Translation: CASSTRQGRDTEAFF.

J is TRBJ2-3 and V is TRBV24-1; 10 nucleotides match TRBD2. The germline V gene encodes CDR1 KGHDR and CDR2 SFDVKD. V trimming: 3 bases; J trimming: 4 bases; junction bases outside the gene matches: 6. This CDR3 is built from 16 residues. The CDR3 loop is CATSDVSGGAADTQYF. The CDR3 nucleotides are TGTGCCACCAGTGATGTCAGCGGGGGGGCCGCAGATACGCAGTATTTT.

The chain couples TRBV20-1 to TRBJ1-5; 10 bases are shared with TRBD1. Trimming at V came to 3 bases and at J to 7 bases, leaving 3 bases not matched to a gene. This CDR3 spans 13 amino acids. CDR1 and CDR2 (germline): DFQATT, SNEGSKA (reference sequence). The CDR3 DNA follows: TGCAGTGCTAGGGGGACAGGGGAACAGCCCCAGCATTTT. Residues: CSARGTGEQPQHF.

The CDR3 sequence is CASSFAGLPRDGYTF. The DNA of the CDR3 is TGTGCCAGCAGTTTCGCCGGATTGCCCAGGGATGGCTACACCTTC. This chain uses TRBV6-5 with TRBJ1-2, with TRBD1 as a possible D gene (5 bases). V lost 4 bases to trimming and J lost 6 bases, with 18 bases between them. This CDR3 region has 15 residues. In germline, CDR1 is MNHEY, CDR2 SVGAGI.

This clonotype has just a few counts. Here the CDR3 reads CASSYGQVTYEQYF. CDR3 sequence (DNA): TGTGCCAGCAGCTACGGACAGGTCACCTACGAGCAGTACTTC. The chain combines TRBV7-2 with TRBJ2-7; 7 positions match TRBD1. CDR3 length: 14 amino acids. Germline CDR1 reads SGHTA; CDR2 reads FQGNSA. J gave up 2 bases and V 4 bases, and 5 bases lay outside the gene matches.

This clonotype was counted many times. The chain employs TRBV5-1 and TRBJ2-1; 7 bases line up with TRBD1. V was pared by 0 bases and J by 8 bases, with 5 bases of the junction left unmatched. The CDR3 extends over 14 amino acids. Germline V gene data show CDR1 as SGHRS and CDR2 as YFSETQ. The CDR3 DNA follows: TGCGCCAGCAGCTTGGCTACAGGGGCGGATGAGCAGTTCTTC. Translation: CASSLATGADEQFF.

In its sample, this clonotype was seen a few times. This rearrangement joins TRBV7-3 to TRBJ2-3, with 7 bases lining up with TRBD2. J lost 0 bases, V lost 5 bases, and 11 bases had no gene match. The CDR3 covers 17 residues. Germline loops: CDR1 SGHTA, CDR2 FQGTGA. The CDR3 nucleotides are TGTGCCAGCAGCCGCCTGGGGGGGAGTTCTAGCACAGATACGCAGTATTTT. Translating it yields CASSRLGGSSSTDTQYF.

This clonotype was detected a few times. The chain uses TRBV6-2 or TRBV6-3 and TRBJ1-5, with D perhaps TRBD1 (6 bases). Trimming left V 6 bases short and J 6 bases short, with 18 bases between. CDR1 MNHEY and CDR2 SVGEGT come from the germline V gene. The CDR3 loop spans 15 amino acids. The CDR3 DNA is TGTGCCAGCAGAATCAGGGGCGCGATGGGTCAGCCCCAGCATTTT. It specifies CASRIRGAMGQPQHF.

The sample holds a few counts of this clonotype. The chain couples TRBV5-4 to TRBJ1-1; D not resolved. CDR1 SGHNT and CDR2 YYREEE come from the germline V gene (reference sequence). The CDR3 runs 15 residues. Trimming took off 1 base at V and 1 base at J, with 11 bases between the two ends. The CDR3 loop reads CASSLQAKTNTEAFF. The CDR3 bases are TGTGCCAGCAGCTTGCAGGCCAAAACGAACACTGAAGCTTTCTTT.